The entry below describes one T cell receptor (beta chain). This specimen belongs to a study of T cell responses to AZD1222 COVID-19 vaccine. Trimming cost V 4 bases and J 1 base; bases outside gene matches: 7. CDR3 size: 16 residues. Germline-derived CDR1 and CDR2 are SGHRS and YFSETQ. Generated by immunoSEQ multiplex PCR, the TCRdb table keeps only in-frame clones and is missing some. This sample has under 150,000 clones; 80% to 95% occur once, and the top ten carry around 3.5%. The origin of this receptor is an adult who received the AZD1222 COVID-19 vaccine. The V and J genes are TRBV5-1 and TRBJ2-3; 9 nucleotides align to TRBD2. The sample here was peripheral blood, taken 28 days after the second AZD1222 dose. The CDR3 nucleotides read TGCGCCAGCAGCCTCCGACTAGCGGAACGCACAGATACGCAGTATTTT. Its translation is CASSLRLAERTDTQYF.